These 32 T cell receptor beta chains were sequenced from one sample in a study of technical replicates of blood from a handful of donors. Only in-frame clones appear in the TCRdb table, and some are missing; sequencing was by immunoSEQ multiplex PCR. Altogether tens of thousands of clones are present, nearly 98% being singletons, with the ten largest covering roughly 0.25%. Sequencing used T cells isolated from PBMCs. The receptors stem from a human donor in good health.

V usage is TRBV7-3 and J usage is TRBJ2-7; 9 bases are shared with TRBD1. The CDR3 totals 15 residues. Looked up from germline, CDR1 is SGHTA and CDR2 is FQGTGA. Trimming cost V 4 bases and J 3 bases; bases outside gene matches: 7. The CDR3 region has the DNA TGTGCCAGCAGCTCTGGGACAGGGCCCAACTACGAGCAGTACTTC. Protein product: CASSSGTGPNYEQYF. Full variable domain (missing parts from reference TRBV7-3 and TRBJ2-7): GAGVSQTPSNKVTEKGKYVELRCDPISGHTALYWYRQSLGQGPEFLIYFQGTGAADDSGLPNDRFFAVRPEGSVSTLKIQRTERGDSAVYLCASSSGTGPNYEQYFGPGTRLTVT.

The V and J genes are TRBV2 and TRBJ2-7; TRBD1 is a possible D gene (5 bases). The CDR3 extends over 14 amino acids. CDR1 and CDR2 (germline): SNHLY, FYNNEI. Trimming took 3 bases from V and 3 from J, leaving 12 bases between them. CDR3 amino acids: CASSDKGVYYEQYF. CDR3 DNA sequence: TGTGCCAGCAGTGATAAAGGGGTTTACTACGAGCAGTACTTC.

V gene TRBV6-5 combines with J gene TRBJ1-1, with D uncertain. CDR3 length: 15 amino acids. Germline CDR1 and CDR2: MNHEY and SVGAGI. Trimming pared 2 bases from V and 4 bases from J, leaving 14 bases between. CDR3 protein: CASSYTAPVGTEAFF. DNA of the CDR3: TGTGCCAGCAGTTACACAGCCCCTGTGGGCACTGAAGCTTTCTTT.

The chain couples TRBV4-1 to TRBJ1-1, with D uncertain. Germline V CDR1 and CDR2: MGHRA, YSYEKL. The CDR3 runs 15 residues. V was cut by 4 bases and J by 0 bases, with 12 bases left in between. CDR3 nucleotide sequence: TGCGCCAGCAGCCCATCCTCGCGCCTGAACACTGAAGCTTTCTTT. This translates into CASSPSSRLNTEAFF.

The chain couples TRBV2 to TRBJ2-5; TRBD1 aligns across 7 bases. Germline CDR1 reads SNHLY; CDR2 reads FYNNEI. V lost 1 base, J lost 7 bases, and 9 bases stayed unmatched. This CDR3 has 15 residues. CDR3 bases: TGTGCCAGCAGTGAAGAGACAGGGCTGTTAACGACCCAGTACTTC. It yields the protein CASSEETGLLTTQYF.

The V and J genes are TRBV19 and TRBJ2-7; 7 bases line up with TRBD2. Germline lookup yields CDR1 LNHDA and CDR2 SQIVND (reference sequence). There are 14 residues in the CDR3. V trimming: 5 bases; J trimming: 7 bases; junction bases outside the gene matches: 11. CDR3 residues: CASSPDLGGSEQYF. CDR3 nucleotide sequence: TGTGCCAGTAGTCCGGACTTGGGGGGGAGTGAGCAGTACTTC.

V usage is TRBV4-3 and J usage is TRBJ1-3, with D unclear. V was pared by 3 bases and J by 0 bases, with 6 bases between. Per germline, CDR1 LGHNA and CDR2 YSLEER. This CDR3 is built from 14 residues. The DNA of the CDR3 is TGCGCCAGCAGCCATACATCCTCTGGAAACACCATATATTTT. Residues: CASSHTSSGNTIYF.

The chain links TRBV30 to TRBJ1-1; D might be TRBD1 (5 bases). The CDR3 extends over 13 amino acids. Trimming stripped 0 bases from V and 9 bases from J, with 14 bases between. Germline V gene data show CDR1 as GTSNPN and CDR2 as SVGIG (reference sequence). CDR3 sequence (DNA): TGTGCCTGGAGTGTAGGGGCCCCGCCAAAAGCTTTCTTT. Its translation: CAWSVGAPPKAFF.

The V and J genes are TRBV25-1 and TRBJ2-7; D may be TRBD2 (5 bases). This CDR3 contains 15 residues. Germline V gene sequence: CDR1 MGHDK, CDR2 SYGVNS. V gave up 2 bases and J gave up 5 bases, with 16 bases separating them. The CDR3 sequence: CASSERRETENEQYF. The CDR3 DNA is TGTGCCAGCAGTGAACGTCGGGAAACAGAGAACGAGCAGTACTTC.

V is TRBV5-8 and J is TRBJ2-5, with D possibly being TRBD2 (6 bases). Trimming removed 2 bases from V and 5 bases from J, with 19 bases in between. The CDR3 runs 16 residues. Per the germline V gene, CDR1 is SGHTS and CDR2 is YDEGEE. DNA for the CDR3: TGTGCCAGCAGCTTTCGTCCGGACACGGGAGCGGAGACCCAGTACTTC. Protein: CASSFRPDTGAETQYF.

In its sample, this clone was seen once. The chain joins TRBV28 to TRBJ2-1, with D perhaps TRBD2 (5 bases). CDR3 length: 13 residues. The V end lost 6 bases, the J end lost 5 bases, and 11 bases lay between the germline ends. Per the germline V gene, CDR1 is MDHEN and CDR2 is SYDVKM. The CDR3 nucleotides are TGTGCCAGCAGCAAGAGGGCGAACAATGAGCAGTTCTTC. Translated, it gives CASSKRANNEQFF.

CDR3 DNA: TGTGCCAGCAGCCCAAGGACAGATCAAGAGACCCAGTACTTC. As protein: CASSPRTDQETQYF. V gene TRBV5-8 combines with J gene TRBJ2-5; D may be TRBD1 (6 bases). V was pared by 4 bases and J by 2 bases, with 12 bases between. Germline V gives CDR1 SGHTS, CDR2 YDEGEE. CDR3 size: 14 residues.

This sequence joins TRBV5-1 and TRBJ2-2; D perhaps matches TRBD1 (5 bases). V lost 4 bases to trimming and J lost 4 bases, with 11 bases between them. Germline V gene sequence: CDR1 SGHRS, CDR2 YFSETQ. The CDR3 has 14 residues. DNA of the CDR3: TGCGCCAGCAGCCCGACAGACCTCACCGGGGAGCTGTTTTTT. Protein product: CASSPTDLTGELFF.

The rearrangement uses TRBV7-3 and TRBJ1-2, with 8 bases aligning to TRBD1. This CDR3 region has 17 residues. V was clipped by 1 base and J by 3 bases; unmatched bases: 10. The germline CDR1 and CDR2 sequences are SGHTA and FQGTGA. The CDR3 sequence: CASSLNPGQGRHYGYTF. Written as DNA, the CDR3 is TGTGCCAGCAGCTTAAACCCTGGACAGGGTAGGCACTATGGCTACACCTTC.

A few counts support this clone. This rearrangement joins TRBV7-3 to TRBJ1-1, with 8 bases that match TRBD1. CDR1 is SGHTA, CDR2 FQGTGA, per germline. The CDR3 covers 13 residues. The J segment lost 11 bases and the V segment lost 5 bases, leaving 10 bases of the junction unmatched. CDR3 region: CASSLRQGSFAFF. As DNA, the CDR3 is TGTGCCAGCAGCCTCCGACAGGGGTCCTTCGCTTTCTTT.

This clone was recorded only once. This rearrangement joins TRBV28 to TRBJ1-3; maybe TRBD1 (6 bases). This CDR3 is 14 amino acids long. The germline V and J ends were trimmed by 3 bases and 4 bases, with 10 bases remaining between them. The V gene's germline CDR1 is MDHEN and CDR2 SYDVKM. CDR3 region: CASSFQGSGNTIYF. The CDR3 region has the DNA TGTGCCAGCAGTTTCCAGGGGAGCGGAAACACCATATATTTT.

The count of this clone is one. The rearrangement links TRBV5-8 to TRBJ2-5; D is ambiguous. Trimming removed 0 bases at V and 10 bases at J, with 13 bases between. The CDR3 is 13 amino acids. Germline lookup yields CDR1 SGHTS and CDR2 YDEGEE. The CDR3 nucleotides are TGTGCCAGCAGCTTGGGGCCGATTAATGACCAGTACTTC. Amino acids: CASSLGPINDQYF.

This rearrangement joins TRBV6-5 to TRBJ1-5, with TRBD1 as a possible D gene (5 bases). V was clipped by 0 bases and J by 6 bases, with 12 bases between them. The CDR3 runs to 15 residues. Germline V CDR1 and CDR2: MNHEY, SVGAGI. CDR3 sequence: CASSYSGRAGQPQHF. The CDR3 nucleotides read TGTGCCAGCAGTTACTCCGGCAGGGCAGGTCAGCCCCAGCATTTT.

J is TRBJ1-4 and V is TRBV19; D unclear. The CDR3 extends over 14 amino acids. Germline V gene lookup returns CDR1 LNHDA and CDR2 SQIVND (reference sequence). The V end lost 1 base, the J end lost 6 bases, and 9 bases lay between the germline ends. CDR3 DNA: TGTGCCAGTAGTATAGGCGGGATAGATGAAAAACTGTTTTTT. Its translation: CASSIGGIDEKLFF.

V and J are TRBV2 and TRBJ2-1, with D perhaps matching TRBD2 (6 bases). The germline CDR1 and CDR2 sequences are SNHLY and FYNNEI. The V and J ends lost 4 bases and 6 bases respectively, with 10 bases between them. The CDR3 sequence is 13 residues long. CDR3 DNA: TGTGCCAGCAGTGGTAGCGGAAGCAATGAGCAGTTCTTC. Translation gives CASSGSGSNEQFF.

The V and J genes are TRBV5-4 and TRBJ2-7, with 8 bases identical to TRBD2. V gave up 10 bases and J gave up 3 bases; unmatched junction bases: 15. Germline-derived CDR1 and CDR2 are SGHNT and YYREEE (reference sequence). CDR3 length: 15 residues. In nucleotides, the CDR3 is TGTGCCCCGAACGACGGACAGCGGGAGAACTACGAGCAGTACTTC. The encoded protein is CAPNDGQRENYEQYF.

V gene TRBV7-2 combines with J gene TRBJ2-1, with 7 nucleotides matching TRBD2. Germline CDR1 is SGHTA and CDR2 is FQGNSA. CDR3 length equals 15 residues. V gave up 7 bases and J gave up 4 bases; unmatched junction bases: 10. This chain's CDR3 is CASMNTGLPYNEQFF. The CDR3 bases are TGTGCCAGCATGAATACGGGACTACCTTACAATGAGCAGTTCTTC.

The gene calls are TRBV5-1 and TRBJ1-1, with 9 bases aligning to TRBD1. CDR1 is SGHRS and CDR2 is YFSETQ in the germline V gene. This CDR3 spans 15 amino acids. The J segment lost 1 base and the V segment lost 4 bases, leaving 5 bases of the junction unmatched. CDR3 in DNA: TGCGCCAGCAGCGGACAGGGGTGGGGGAACACTGAAGCTTTCTTT. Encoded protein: CASSGQGWGNTEAFF.

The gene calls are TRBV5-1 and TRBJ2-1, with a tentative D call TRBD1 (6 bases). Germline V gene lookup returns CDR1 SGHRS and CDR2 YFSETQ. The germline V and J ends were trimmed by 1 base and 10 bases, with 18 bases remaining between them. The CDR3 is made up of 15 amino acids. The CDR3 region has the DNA TGCGCCAGCAGCTTGCTAACCGGACAGAATATGGAGCAGTTCTTC. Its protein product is CASSLLTGQNMEQFF.

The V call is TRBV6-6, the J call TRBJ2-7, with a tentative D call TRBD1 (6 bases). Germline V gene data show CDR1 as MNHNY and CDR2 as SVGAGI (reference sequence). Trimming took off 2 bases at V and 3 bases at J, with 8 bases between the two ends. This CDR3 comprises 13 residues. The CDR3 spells CASSYSRGYEQYF. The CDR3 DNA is TGTGCCAGCAGTTACAGCAGGGGCTACGAGCAGTACTTC.

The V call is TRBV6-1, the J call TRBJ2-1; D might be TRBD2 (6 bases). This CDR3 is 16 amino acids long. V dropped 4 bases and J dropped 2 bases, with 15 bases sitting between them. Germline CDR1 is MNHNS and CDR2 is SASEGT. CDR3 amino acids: CASSVELAGAYNEQFF. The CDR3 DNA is TGTGCCAGCAGTGTGGAACTAGCAGGAGCCTACAATGAGCAGTTCTTC.

DNA for the CDR3: TGTGCCAGCAGCTGGTCTTGGACAGGGGCAAGCGAGCAGTACTTC. It yields the protein CASSWSWTGASEQYF. The chain is built from TRBV14 and TRBJ2-7; 9 nucleotides align to TRBD1. Germline CDR1 reads SGHDN; CDR2 reads FVKESK. Trimming at V came to 5 bases and at J to 6 bases, leaving 11 bases not matched to a gene. CDR3 size: 15 residues.

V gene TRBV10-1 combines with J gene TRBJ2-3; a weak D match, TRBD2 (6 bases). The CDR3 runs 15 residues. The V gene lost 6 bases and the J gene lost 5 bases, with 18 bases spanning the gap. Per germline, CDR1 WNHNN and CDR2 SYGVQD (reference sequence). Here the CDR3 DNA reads TGCGCCAGCAGCCTCCGGGCAGGGAGGCAAGATACGCAGTATTTT. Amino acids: CASSLRAGRQDTQYF.

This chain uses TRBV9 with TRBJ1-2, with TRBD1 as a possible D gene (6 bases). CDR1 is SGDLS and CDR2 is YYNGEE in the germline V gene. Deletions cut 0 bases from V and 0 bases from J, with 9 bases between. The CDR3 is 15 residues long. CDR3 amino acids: CASSVGGGSNYGYTF. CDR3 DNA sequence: TGTGCCAGCAGCGTAGGCGGGGGCTCTAACTATGGCTACACCTTC.

The CDR3 bases are TGTGCCAGCAGCTTGGAAACAGGGCTGGATAATTCACCCCTCCACTTT. Translation gives CASSLETGLDNSPLHF. This sequence joins TRBV5-6 and TRBJ1-6; TRBD1 is a possible D gene (6 bases). Germline lookup yields CDR1 SGHDT and CDR2 YYEEEE. Between the trimmed V and J ends, which lost 0 bases and 5 bases, there was a span of 12 bases. The CDR3 is made up of 16 amino acids.

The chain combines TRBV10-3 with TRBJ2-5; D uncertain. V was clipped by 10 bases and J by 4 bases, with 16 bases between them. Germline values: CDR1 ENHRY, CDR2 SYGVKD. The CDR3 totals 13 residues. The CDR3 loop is CATRDWSLETQYF. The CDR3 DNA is TGTGCCACCAGAGACTGGAGCCTAGAGACCCAGTACTTC.

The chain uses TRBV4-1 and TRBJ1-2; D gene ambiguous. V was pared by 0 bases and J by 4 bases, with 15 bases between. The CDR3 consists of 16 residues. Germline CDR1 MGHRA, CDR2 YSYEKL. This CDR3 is CASSQDPSGWGYGYTF. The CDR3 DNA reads TGCGCCAGCAGCCAAGATCCGTCGGGATGGGGCTATGGCTACACCTTC.